Each of the 14 T cell receptor beta chains below was sequenced from the same sample in a study of blood T cell repertoires in COVID-19. Here immunoSEQ multiplex PCR was the method, and the copy in TCRdb shows in-frame clones only, minus some. Among about 110,000 clones listed, about 72% were seen once. Sample: peripheral blood. These TCRs come from a woman in her fifties or sixties with acute or convalescent COVID-19.

The chain couples TRBV2 to TRBJ1-1; 9 bases fit TRBD1. The trim removed 8 bases at V and 3 bases at J, leaving 10 bases unmatched. The CDR3 runs to 15 residues. Germline values: CDR1 SNHLY, CDR2 FYNNEI. CDR3 sequence reads: CASADRGDYDTEAFF. In nucleotides, the CDR3 is TGTGCCAGCGCTGACAGGGGGGATTACGACACTGAAGCTTTCTTT.

This chain joins TRBV6-5 and TRBJ2-7; no clear D. CDR3 length: 13 residues. CDR1 MNHEY and CDR2 SVGAGI come from the germline V gene. V dropped 2 bases and J dropped 6 bases, with 11 bases sitting between them. CDR3 sequence reads: CASSYTRSPEQYF. In DNA form, the CDR3 reads TGTGCCAGCAGTTACACCCGGTCGCCCGAGCAGTACTTC.

This sequence joins TRBV5-1 and TRBJ1-4; D is ambiguous. The V end was cut by 0 bases, the J end by 10 bases, with 10 bases between. CDR3 size: 13 residues. Germline V gives CDR1 SGHRS, CDR2 YFSETQ. CDR3 sequence (DNA): TGCGCCAGCAGCTTGGCAGGATACTCAAAACTGTTTTTT. Translated: CASSLAGYSKLFF.

This clone was counted many times. The chain combines TRBV3-1 (or the pseudogene TRBV3-2) with TRBJ1-6, with 8 bases matching TRBD1. Germline CDR1 LGHDT, CDR2 YNNKEL (reference sequence). The CDR3 extends over 14 amino acids. With V trimmed by 7 bases and J by 7 bases, 6 bases remained unmatched. CDR3 loop: CASTPDRANSPLHF. In nucleotides, the CDR3 is TGTGCCAGCACGCCGGACAGGGCAAATTCACCCCTCCACTTT.

This clone was counted a single time. The rearrangement links TRBV12-3 or TRBV12-4 to TRBJ1-2; no clear D gene. Trimming removed 8 bases at V and 4 bases at J, with 14 bases between. The CDR3 has 13 amino acids. In DNA, the CDR3 is TGTGCCAGCTTCTTTTCGGAGGGCTATGGCTACACCTTC. Amino acid sequence: CASFFSEGYGYTF.

This chain connects TRBV28 to TRBJ1-2; a possible D gene is TRBD1 (6 bases). The CDR3 contains 11 residues. CDR1 and CDR2 (germline): MDHEN, SYDVKM. Trimming pared 4 bases from V and 6 bases from J, leaving 6 bases between. CDR3 in DNA: TGTGCCAGCAGTTACAGGGATGGCTACACCTTC. Protein sequence: CASSYRDGYTF.

This clone was recorded only once. This chain links TRBV24-1 with TRBJ1-5, with a tentative D call TRBD1 (5 bases). Trimming cost V 3 bases and J 4 bases, with 15 bases left between them. The CDR3 length is 16 residues. Per germline, CDR1 KGHDR and CDR2 SFDVKD. The CDR3 here is CATSDPSWGGNQPQHF. The CDR3 nucleotides read TGTGCCACCAGTGATCCTTCATGGGGGGGTAATCAGCCCCAGCATTTT.

V usage is TRBV5-1 and J usage is TRBJ1-2, with TRBD1 matching 9 bases. The CDR3 extends over 16 amino acids. Looked up from germline, CDR1 is SGHRS and CDR2 is YFSETQ. J was trimmed by 1 base and V by 5 bases; bases with no gene match: 9. The CDR3 region has the DNA TGCGCCAGCAGATTAGGGACAGGGAATGTTAACTATGGCTACACCTTC. Translated, it gives CASRLGTGNVNYGYTF.

This chain connects TRBV27 to TRBJ2-4; a weak D match, TRBD1 (5 bases). Trimming took off 5 bases at V and 2 bases at J, with 16 bases between the two ends. Germline V CDR1 and CDR2: MNHEY, SMNVEV (reference sequence). This CDR3 has 16 residues. This chain's CDR3 is CASSKIRDKTKNIQYF. CDR3 coding DNA: TGTGCCAGCAGTAAGATCAGGGATAAGACCAAAAACATTCAGTACTTC.

J is TRBJ1-3 and V is TRBV7-2; tentative D call: TRBD1 (6 bases). The CDR3 is made up of 15 amino acids. Trimming took 5 bases from V and 0 from J, leaving 11 bases between them. Germline V gene lookup returns CDR1 SGHTA and CDR2 FQGNSA. The CDR3: CASSSGGFSGNTIYF. CDR3 bases: TGTGCCAGCAGCAGTGGGGGCTTCTCTGGAAACACCATATATTTT.

The CDR3 DNA is TGCGCCAGCAGCTTGGATCCCAGAAGCACAGATACGCAGTATTTT. Amino acids: CASSLDPRSTDTQYF. The genes are TRBV5-1 and TRBJ2-3; D is unresolved. The CDR3 is made up of 15 amino acids. The V gene's germline CDR1 is SGHRS and CDR2 YFSETQ. Trimming cost V 0 bases and J 0 bases, with 8 bases left between them.

This clone has only one observation. The rearrangement joins TRBV5-6 to TRBJ1-6; the match to TRBD1 covers 9 bases. CDR1 and CDR2 (germline): SGHDT, YYEEEE. CDR3 length: 15 residues. After removal of 7 bases from V and 9 bases from J, the junction contained 11 bases not matched to a gene. Here the CDR3 reads CASGRGQGIGSPLHF. In DNA form, the CDR3 reads TGTGCCAGCGGCAGAGGACAGGGGATCGGTTCACCCCTCCACTTT.

The table lists this clone with a few counts. CDR3 loop: CASSTGAGRTEAFF. The CDR3 DNA is TGTGCCAGCAGTACAGGGGCCGGTCGAACTGAAGCTTTCTTT. This chain connects TRBV11-1 to TRBJ1-1; 7 bases match TRBD1. Germline V gene data show CDR1 as SGHAT and CDR2 as FQDESV (reference sequence). V was pared by 6 bases and J by 5 bases, with 9 bases of the junction left unmatched. The CDR3 has 14 amino acids.

The rearrangement uses TRBV20-1 and TRBJ1-3; D is unresolved. Germline CDR1 reads DFQATT; CDR2 reads SNEGSKA (reference sequence). V shed 3 bases and J shed 9 bases, with 9 bases lying between them. The CDR3 has 11 residues. CDR3: CSASIESTIYF. Written as DNA, the CDR3 is TGCAGTGCTAGTATTGAGAGCACCATATATTTT.